Following are 10 T cell receptor beta chains from one sample sequenced in a study of cytomegalovirus exposure and HLA in healthy donors. The PCR was carried out with 60 Vbeta primers and 13 Jbeta primers. Sequencing used immunoSEQ multiplex PCR; TCRdb keeps in-frame clones, though not all of them. The repertoire holds roughly 110,000 clones, 65% to 85% seen once, with around 2.7% in the top ten. The sample consisted of PBMCs. Receptors were obtained from a male donor in good health and CMV-seropositive.

V gene TRBV5-6 combines with J gene TRBJ2-7; TRBD2 aligns across 10 bases. V was clipped by 0 bases and J by 6 bases; unmatched bases: 6. CDR1 is SGHDT, CDR2 YYEEEE, per germline. The CDR3 spans 15 residues. The CDR3 reads CASSLVGLAGAEQYF. The CDR3 nucleotides are TGTGCCAGCAGCTTGGTAGGCCTAGCGGGGGCCGAGCAGTACTTC. Full variable domain (remainder filled in from reference TRBV5-6 and TRBJ2-7): DAGVTQSPTHLIKTRGQQVTLRCSPKSGHDTVSWYQQALGQGPQFIFQYYEEEERQRGNFPDRFSGHQFPNYSSELNVNALLLGDSALYLCASSLVGLAGAEQYFGPGTRLTVT.

V gene TRBV30 combines with J gene TRBJ1-3; D is uncertain. The V end was cut by 8 bases, the J end by 1 base, with 12 bases between. Germline V CDR1 and CDR2: GTSNPN, SVGIG (reference sequence). The CDR3 loop spans 13 amino acids. The CDR3 coding sequence is TGTGCCCGCACAGCAGATTCTGGAAACACCATATATTTT. Its protein product is CARTADSGNTIYF. The full variable domain, rest sourced from reference TRBV30 and TRBJ1-3, is SQTIHQWPATLVQPVGSPLSLECTVEGTSNPNLYWYRQAAGRGLQLLFYSVGIGQISSEVPQNLSASRPQDRQFILSSKKLLLSDSGFYLCARTADSGNTIYFGEGSWLTVV.

The chain recombines TRBV6-1 with TRBJ2-7, with 12 bases lining up with TRBD2. The CDR3 sequence is 17 residues long. The V gene's germline CDR1 is MNHNS and CDR2 SASEGT. V trimming: 1 base; J trimming: 1 base; junction bases outside the gene matches: 5. DNA for the CDR3: TGTGCCAGCAGTGAAGGGACTAGCGGGGAGATTTCCTACGAGCAGTACTTC. It is translated as CASSEGTSGEISYEQYF.

This chain connects TRBV25-1 to TRBJ2-7, with D perhaps TRBD1 (6 bases). Trimming pared 1 base from V and 0 bases from J, leaving 16 bases between. The germline gives CDR1 MGHDK, CDR2 SYGVNS. This CDR3 has 17 amino acids. As DNA, the CDR3 is TGTGCCAGCAGTGAATTAGGGGGTAGCGACAACTCCTACGAGCAGTACTTC. It specifies CASSELGGSDNSYEQYF.

This chain links TRBV5-6 with TRBJ2-5, with TRBD1 matching 10 bases. CDR3 length: 15 amino acids. V gave up 2 bases and J gave up 5 bases; unmatched junction bases: 6. CDR1 and CDR2 from the germline V gene are SGHDT and YYEEEE. CDR3 protein: CASSFRTGGRETQYF. The DNA for the CDR3 is TGTGCCAGCAGCTTTCGGACAGGGGGTAGGGAGACCCAGTACTTC.

V is TRBV28 and J is TRBJ2-7; TRBD1 aligns across 10 bases. The CDR3 loop spans 17 amino acids. Germline V CDR1 and CDR2: MDHEN, SYDVKM. Trimming took 6 bases from V and 1 from J; bases not matched to a gene: 12. The CDR3 is CASSEMGTGVSSYEQYF. The CDR3 coding sequence is TGTGCCAGCAGCGAAATGGGGACAGGGGTAAGTTCCTACGAGCAGTACTTC.

This clone was recorded a few times. The rearrangement joins TRBV19 to TRBJ1-1, with a weak D call TRBD1 (6 bases). Germline-derived CDR1 and CDR2 are LNHDA and SQIVND (reference sequence). V was trimmed by 8 bases and J by 4 bases, leaving 14 bases between them. This CDR3 has 13 amino acids. In DNA form, the CDR3 reads TGTGCCAGTCAGCAGGGGTTGCTCACTGAAGCTTTCTTT. Protein: CASQQGLLTEAFF.

The chain links TRBV6-5 to TRBJ2-7, with D possibly matching TRBD1 (6 bases). Germline V gene data show CDR1 as MNHEY and CDR2 as SVGAGI. CDR3 length equals 13 residues. The V end was cut by 8 bases, the J end by 0 bases, with 11 bases between. As DNA, the CDR3 is TGTGCCAGCCGGACAGAGCTCTCCTACGAGCAGTACTTC. It specifies CASRTELSYEQYF.

This chain uses TRBV28 with TRBJ2-7; D ambiguous. CDR3 length equals 12 residues. Trimming left V 7 bases short and J 2 bases short, with 9 bases between. Germline V lookup: CDR1 MDHEN, CDR2 SYDVKM. The CDR3 is CASNPSTYEQYF. The DNA of the CDR3 is TGTGCCAGCAATCCTTCTACCTACGAGCAGTACTTC.

This clone was counted between two and nine times. V usage is TRBV4-2 and J usage is TRBJ2-7, with TRBD1 matching over 9 bases. The CDR3 is 16 amino acids. The germline V gene has CDR1 LGHNA and CDR2 YNFKEQ. Trimming cost V 0 bases and J 4 bases; bases outside gene matches: 7. The CDR3 spells CASSQDYRGLGYEQYF. DNA for the CDR3: TGTGCCAGCAGCCAAGACTACAGGGGGCTAGGTTACGAGCAGTACTTC.